This is a list of T cell receptor beta chains from one sample in a study of blood T cells in healthy people across ages. TCRdb re-called the 5' RACE reads with MiXCR, one entry per CDR3 protein. The sample lists 760,000 or so distinct CDR3 sequences; roughly 25% were seen once. The sample also formed part of further work on T cells of mothers and their children.

The sample was blood. Source of these receptors: a boy younger than 18 in good health. Both conserved end residues are part of each CDR3. D genes are given only for firm matches. Clone size, where shown, is once, few, many, or a class for clones that have expanded.

clone_size d_call j_call v_call cdr3_nt cdr3_aa
few TRBD1 TRBJ2-7 TRBV29-1 TGCAGCGTCCAAGGAGGGGACAGGCCTTCCTACGAGCAGTACTTC CSVQGGDRPSYEQYF
. TRBD2 TRBJ2-7 TRBV28 TGTGCCAGCAGTCAGACTAGCTCCTTGGGGAGAGGTGTTTACGAGCAGTACTTC CASSQTSSLGRGVYEQYF
once . TRBJ2-2 TRBV11-2 TGTGCCAGCAGCTTAGCGGCGGGAAAGGACACCGGGGAGCTGTTTTTT CASSLAAGKDTGELFF
. . TRBJ2-1 TRBV6-1 TGTGCCAGCTGGCGGGGAGGCAATGAGCAGTTCTTC CASWRGGNEQFF
. . TRBJ2-5 TRBV6-6 TGTGCCAGCATGCCGGTCCCGGAGGTGGAGACCCAGTACTTC CASMPVPEVETQYF
few TRBD2 TRBJ2-2 TRBV5-5 TGTGCCAGCAGCCATAGCGGGAGGGACACCGGGAAGCTGTTTTTT CASSHSGRDTGKLFF
few . TRBJ1-1 TRBV12-3/TRBV12-4 TGTGCCAGCACCTTAGCAGGGTGGGGCACTGAAGCTTTCTTT CASTLAGWGTEAFF
. . TRBJ2-7 TRBV5-5 TGTGCCAGCAGCTTGGCTGGTTGGGGACCGACATACGAGCAGTACTTC CASSLAGWGPTYEQYF
. TRBD2 TRBJ2-1 TRBV5-1 TGCGCCAGCAGCTCCGGGACTAGCGGGAGGGCCAATGAGGAGCAGTTCTTC CASSSGTSGRANEEQFF
. . TRBJ2-2 TRBV12-3/TRBV12-4 TGTGCCAGCAGTTTATGGGGCCCGACGAACACCGGGGAGCTGTTTTTT CASSLWGPTNTGELFF
. TRBD2 TRBJ2-7 TRBV20-1 TGCAGTGCTAGTTCTAGCGGGGGGCTCTACGAGCAGTACTTC CSASSSGGLYEQYF
few . TRBJ2-7 TRBV20-1 TGCAGTGCTAGTGACCTTAGAGGGGGGTCCTACGAGCAGTACTTC CSASDLRGGSYEQYF
few . TRBJ1-4 TRBV2 TGTGCCAGCACGACAGGAACCTTTAATGAAAAACTGTTTTTT CASTTGTFNEKLFF
. . TRBJ1-6 TRBV5-1 TGCGCCAGCAGCTTGCTAGGGGCCTCCTATAATTCACCCCTCCACTTT CASSLLGASYNSPLHF